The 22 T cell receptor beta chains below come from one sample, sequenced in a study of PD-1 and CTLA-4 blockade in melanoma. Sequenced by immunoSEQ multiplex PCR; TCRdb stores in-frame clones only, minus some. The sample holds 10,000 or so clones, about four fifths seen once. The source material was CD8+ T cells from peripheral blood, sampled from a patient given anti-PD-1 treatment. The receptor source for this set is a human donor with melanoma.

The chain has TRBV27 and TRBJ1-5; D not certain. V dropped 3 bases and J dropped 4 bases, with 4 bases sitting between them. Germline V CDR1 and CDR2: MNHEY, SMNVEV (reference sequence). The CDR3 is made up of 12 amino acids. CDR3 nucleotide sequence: TGTGCCAGCAGTTTTGCGAATCAGCCCCAGCATTTT. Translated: CASSFANQPQHF.

The CDR3 sequence is CASSLDPGGNEQYF. The CDR3 nucleotides read TGTGCCAGCAGCTTAGATCCCGGAGGGAACGAGCAGTACTTC. V and J are TRBV11-3 and TRBJ2-7; D perhaps matches TRBD2 (6 bases). The CDR3 runs to 14 residues. Trimming took off 0 bases at V and 5 bases at J, with 11 bases between the two ends. Looked up from germline, CDR1 is SGHNT and CDR2 is YENEEA.

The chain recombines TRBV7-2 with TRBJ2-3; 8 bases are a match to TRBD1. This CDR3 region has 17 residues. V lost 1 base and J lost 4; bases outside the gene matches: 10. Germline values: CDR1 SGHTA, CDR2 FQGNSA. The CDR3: CASSLDGWTGFSDTQYF. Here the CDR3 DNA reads TGTGCCAGCAGCTTAGATGGCTGGACAGGGTTTTCAGATACGCAGTATTTT.

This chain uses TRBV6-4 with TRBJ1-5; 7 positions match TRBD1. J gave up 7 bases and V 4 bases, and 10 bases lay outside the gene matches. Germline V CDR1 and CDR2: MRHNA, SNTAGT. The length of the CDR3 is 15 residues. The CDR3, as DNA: TGTGCCAGCAGTGGACAGGGTTGGGTCCCCCAGCCCCAGCATTTT. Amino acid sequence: CASSGQGWVPQPQHF.

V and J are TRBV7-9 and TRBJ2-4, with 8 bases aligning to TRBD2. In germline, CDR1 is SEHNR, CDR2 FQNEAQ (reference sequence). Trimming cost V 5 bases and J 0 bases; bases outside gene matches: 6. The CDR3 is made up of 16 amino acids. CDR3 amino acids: CASSPTSGVAKNIQYF. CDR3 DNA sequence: TGTGCCAGCAGCCCCACTAGCGGTGTAGCCAAAAACATTCAGTACTTC.

Written as DNA, the CDR3 is TGCAGCGTTGCAGGCGCTGACTACGAGCAGTACTTC. Translation: CSVAGADYEQYF. This chain links TRBV29-1 with TRBJ2-7, with D unresolved. Germline loops: CDR1 SQVTM, CDR2 ANQGSEA. CDR3 size: 12 residues. Trimming took off 4 bases at V and 3 bases at J, with 10 bases between the two ends.

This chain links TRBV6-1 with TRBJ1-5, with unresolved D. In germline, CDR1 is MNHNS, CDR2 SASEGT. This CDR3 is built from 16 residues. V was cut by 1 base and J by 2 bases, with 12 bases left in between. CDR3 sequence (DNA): TGTGCCAGCAGTGAAGTAGTGTTTAATGGCAATCAGCCCCAGCATTTT. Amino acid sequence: CASSEVVFNGNQPQHF.

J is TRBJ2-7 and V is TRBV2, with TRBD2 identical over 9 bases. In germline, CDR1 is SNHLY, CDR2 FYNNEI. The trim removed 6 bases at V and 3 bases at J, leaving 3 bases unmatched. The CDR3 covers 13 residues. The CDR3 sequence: CASRGLAYYEQYF. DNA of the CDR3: TGTGCCAGCAGGGGACTAGCCTACTACGAGCAGTACTTC.

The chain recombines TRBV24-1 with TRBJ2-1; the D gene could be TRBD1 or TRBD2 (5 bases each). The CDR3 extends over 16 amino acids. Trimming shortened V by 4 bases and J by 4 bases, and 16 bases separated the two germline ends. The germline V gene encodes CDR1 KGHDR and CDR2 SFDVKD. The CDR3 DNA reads TGTGCCACCAGTGACTGGACCCGGGACCCTTACAATGAGCAGTTCTTC. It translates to CATSDWTRDPYNEQFF.

The CDR3 nucleotides read TGTGCCACCGGAGGTTGGCAGCACAATGAGCAGTTCTTC. Its protein product is CATGGWQHNEQFF. This chain links TRBV12-3 or TRBV12-4 with TRBJ2-1; the D gene is possibly TRBD2 (5 bases). V was trimmed by 10 bases and J by 5 bases, leaving 15 bases between them. The CDR3 covers 13 residues.

This CDR3 is CASSQEGANPFYGYTF. As DNA, the CDR3 is TGCGCCAGCAGCCAAGAGGGGGCAAATCCCTTCTATGGCTACACCTTC. The gene calls are TRBV4-1 and TRBJ1-2; possible D gene TRBD1, 6 bases. The V end was cut by 0 bases, the J end by 4 bases, with 15 bases between. This CDR3 has 16 amino acids. The V gene's germline CDR1 is MGHRA and CDR2 YSYEKL.

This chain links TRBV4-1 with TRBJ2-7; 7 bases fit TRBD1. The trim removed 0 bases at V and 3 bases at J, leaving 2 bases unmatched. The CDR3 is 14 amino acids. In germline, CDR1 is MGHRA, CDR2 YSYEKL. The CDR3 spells CASSQEQGYYEQYF. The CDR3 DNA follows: TGCGCCAGCAGCCAAGAACAGGGGTACTACGAGCAGTACTTC.

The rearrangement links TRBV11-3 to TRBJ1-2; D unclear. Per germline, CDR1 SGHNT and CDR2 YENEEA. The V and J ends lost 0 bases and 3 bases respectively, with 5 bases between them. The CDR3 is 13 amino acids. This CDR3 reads CASSLDSDYGYTF. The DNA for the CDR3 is TGTGCCAGCAGCTTAGATTCCGACTATGGCTACACCTTC.

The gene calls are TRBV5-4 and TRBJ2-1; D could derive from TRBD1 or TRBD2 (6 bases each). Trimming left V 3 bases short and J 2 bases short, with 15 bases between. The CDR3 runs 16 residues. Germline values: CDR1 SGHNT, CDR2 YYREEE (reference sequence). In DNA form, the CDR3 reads TGTGCCAGCAGCTCGCGGGACACAGACGCCTACAATGAGCAGTTCTTC. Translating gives CASSSRDTDAYNEQFF. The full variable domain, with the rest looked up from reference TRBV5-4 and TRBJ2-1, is ETGVTQSPTHLIKTRGQQVTLRCSSQSGHNTVSWYQQALGQGPQFIFQYYREEENGRGNFPPRFSGLQFPNYSSELNVNALELDDSALYLCASSSRDTDAYNEQFFGPGTRLTVL.

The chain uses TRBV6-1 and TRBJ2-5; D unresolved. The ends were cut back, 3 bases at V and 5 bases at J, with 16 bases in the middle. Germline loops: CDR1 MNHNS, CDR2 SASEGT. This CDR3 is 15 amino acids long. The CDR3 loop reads CASSEVDSAGETQYF. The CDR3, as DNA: TGTGCCAGCAGTGAGGTCGACTCCGCCGGCGAGACCCAGTACTTC.

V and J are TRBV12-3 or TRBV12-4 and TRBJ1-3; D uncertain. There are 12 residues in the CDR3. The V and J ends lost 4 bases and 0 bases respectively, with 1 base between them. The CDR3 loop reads CASSYSGNTIYF. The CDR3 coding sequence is TGTGCCAGCAGTTACTCTGGAAACACCATATATTTT.

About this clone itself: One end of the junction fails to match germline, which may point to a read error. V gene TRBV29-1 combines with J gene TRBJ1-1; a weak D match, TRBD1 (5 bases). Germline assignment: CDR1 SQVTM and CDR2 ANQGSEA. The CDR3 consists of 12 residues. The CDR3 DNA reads TGCAGCGTTGAAGTAATGTACGGCAGAGGGGTTTTT. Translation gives CSVEVMYGRGVF.

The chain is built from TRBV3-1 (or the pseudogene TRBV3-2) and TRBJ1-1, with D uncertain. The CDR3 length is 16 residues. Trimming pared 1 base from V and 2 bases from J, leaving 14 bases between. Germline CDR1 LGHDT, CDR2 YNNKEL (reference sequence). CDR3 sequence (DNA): TGTGCCAGCAGCCAAGCCTCCTGGCAGGTCAACACTGAAGCTTTCTTT. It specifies CASSQASWQVNTEAFF.

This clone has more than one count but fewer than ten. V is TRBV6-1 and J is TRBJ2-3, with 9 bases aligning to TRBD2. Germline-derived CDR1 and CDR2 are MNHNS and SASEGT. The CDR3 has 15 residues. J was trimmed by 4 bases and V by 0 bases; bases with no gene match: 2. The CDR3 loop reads CASSEAAGGPDTQYF. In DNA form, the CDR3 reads TGTGCCAGCAGTGAAGCAGCGGGGGGCCCAGATACGCAGTATTTT.

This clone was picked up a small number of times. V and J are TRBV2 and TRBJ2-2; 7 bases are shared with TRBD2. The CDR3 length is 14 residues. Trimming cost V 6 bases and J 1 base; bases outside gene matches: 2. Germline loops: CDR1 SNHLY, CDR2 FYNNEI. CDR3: CASRPGGNTGELFF. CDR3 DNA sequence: TGTGCCAGCAGACCGGGAGGGAACACCGGGGAGCTGTTTTTT.

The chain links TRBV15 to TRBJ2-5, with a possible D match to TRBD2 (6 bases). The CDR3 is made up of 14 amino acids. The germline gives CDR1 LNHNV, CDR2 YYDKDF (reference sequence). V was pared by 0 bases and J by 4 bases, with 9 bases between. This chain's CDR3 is CATSREGLGETQYF. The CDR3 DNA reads TGTGCCACCAGCAGAGAGGGACTCGGAGAGACCCAGTACTTC.

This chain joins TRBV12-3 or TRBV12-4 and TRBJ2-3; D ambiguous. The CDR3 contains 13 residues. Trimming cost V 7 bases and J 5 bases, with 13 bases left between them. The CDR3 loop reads CASTDSLVDTQYF. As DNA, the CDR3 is TGTGCCAGCACCGACTCCTTGGTAGATACGCAGTATTTT.